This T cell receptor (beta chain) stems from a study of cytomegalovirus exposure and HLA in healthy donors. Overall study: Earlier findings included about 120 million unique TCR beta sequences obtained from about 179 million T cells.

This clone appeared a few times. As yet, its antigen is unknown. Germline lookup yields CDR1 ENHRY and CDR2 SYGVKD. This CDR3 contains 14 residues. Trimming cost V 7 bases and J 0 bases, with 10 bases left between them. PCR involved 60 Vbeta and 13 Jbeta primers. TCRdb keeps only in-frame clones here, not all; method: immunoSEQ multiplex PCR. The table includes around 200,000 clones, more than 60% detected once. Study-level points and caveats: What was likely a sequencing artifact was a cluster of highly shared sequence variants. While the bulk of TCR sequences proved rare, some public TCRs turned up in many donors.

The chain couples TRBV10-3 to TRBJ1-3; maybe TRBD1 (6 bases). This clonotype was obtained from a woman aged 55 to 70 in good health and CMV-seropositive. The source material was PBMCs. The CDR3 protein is CAITGAYSGNTIYF. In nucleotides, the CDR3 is TGTGCCATCACAGGGGCTTACTCTGGAAACACCATATATTTT.